These T cell receptor beta chains were read from a single sample in a study of beta chain features in type 1 diabetes. Assay used: immunoSEQ multiplex PCR; TCRdb lists only in-frame clones, some missing. The sample shows roughly 240,000 clones, roughly 14% of them seen only once. Sequenced input: naive CD4+ T cells from blood. All receptors come from a woman in her forties in good health. Each CDR3 is given with its conserved first and last residue. The D gene is left open where the match is weak. The listing skips clone size in some rows; elsewhere it reads once, few, many or a size class.

J gene,D gene,clone size,CDR3 length,V gene,CDR3 protein,CDR3 DNA
TRBJ1-2,TRBD1,few,14,TRBV28,CASTEGTANYGYTF,TGTGCCAGCACAGAGGGGACAGCTAACTATGGCTACACCTTC
TRBJ1-2,TRBD1,-,13,TRBV27,CASSSGQGDGYTF,TGTGCCAGCAGTTCGGGACAGGGAGACGGCTACACCTTC
TRBJ1-4,TRBD1,few,13,TRBV6-5,CASSGQGSEKLFF,TGTGCCAGCAGTGGACAGGGATCGGAAAAACTGTTTTTT
TRBJ2-5,-,-,17,TRBV12-5,CASGSPFGGGGQETQYF,TGTGCTAGTGGTTCCCCCTTTGGGGGTGGGGGGCAAGAGACCCAGTACTTC
TRBJ2-7,-,few,15,TRBV7-8,CASIKGGDPSYEQYF,TGTGCCAGCATCAAGGGGGGGGACCCCTCCTACGAGCAGTACTTC
TRBJ2-1,-,few,15,TRBV6-5,CASSSGGGRYNEQFF,TGTGCCAGCAGTTCGGGCGGGGGCCGATACAATGAGCAGTTCTTC
TRBJ2-7,TRBD1,-,15,TRBV6-1,CASSGGTGFPYEQYF,TGTGCCAGCAGTGGCGGGACAGGGTTCCCCTACGAGCAGTACTTC
TRBJ1-4,TRBD1,-,14,TRBV7-9,CASSLRGTAEKLFF,TGTGCCAGCAGCCTTCGGGGGACAGCTGAAAAACTGTTTTTT
TRBJ1-4,-,-,14,TRBV7-8,CASSLVPGNEKLFF,TGTGCCAGCAGCTTAGTCCCGGGGAATGAAAAACTGTTTTTT
TRBJ2-7,-,few,14,TRBV2,CASKGDPSSYEQYF,TGTGCCAGCAAGGGAGACCCCAGCTCCTACGAGCAGTACTTC
TRBJ2-3,TRBD2,few,14,TRBV19,CASGPSGGTDTQYF,TGTGCCAGTGGACCGAGCGGGGGCACAGATACGCAGTATTTT
TRBJ2-7,-,few,16,TRBV25-1,CASSEYSQGPIYEQYF,TGTGCCAGCAGTGAATATAGTCAGGGGCCCATCTACGAGCAGTACTTC
TRBJ2-1,TRBD2,-,16,TRBV6-4,CASSDVGGKSYNEQFF,TGTGCCAGCAGTGACGTGGGGGGGAAATCCTACAATGAGCAGTTCTTC
TRBJ2-5,TRBD2,-,13,TRBV5-8,CASRIAGGETQYF,TGTGCCAGCAGAATAGCGGGGGGAGAGACCCAGTACTTC
TRBJ1-4,TRBD1,few,16,TRBV7-9,CASSSNQGATNEKLFF,TGTGCCAGCAGCTCAAACCAGGGGGCGACTAATGAAAAACTGTTTTTT
TRBJ2-7,TRBD2,few,16,TRBV5-1,CASSLGSSGGTYEQYF,TGCGCCAGCAGCTTGGGGTCCAGCGGGGGCACCTACGAGCAGTACTTC
TRBJ1-6,TRBD1,many,17,TRBV7-9,CASSPGTGWESNSPLHF,TGTGCCAGCAGTCCCGGGACAGGTTGGGAGAGTAATTCACCCCTCCACTTT
TRBJ1-1,TRBD1,-,13,TRBV6-6,CASNPQGAGEAFF,TGTGCCAGCAACCCCCAGGGGGCAGGTGAAGCTTTCTTT
TRBJ1-1,TRBD1,few,14,TRBV6-5,CASSGGTELTEAFF,TGTGCCAGCAGTGGGGGGACAGAACTCACTGAAGCTTTCTTT
TRBJ1-1,-,few,15,TRBV10-3,CAISESNDGQGKAFF,TGTGCCATCAGTGAGTCGAATGATGGCCAGGGCAAAGCTTTCTTT
TRBJ2-7,TRBD1,-,15,TRBV14,CASSPGTGGYNEQYF,TGTGCCAGCAGCCCCGGGACAGGGGGATATAACGAGCAGTACTTC
TRBJ2-3,-,-,13,TRBV10-3,CAISESGRDTQYF,TGTGCCATCAGTGAGTCTGGGAGAGATACGCAGTATTTT
TRBJ1-1,-,-,16,TRBV6-6,CASTVQSDRWYTEAFF,TGTGCCAGCACCGTCCAATCGGACAGATGGTACACTGAAGCTTTCTTT
TRBJ2-6,-,few,23,TRBV27,CASSLTHPRRAGLLDSGANVLTF,TGTGCCAGCAGTTTGACACACCCCCGGAGGGCCGGCTTGCTGGATAGTGGGGCCAACGTCCTGACTTTC
TRBJ2-4,TRBD2,few,15,TRBV29-1,CSVGGTSGWENIQYF,TGCAGCGTTGGGGGGACTAGCGGGTGGGAAAACATTCAGTACTTC
TRBJ2-7,-,-,12,TRBV5-1,CASSLGGDEQYF,TGCGCCAGCAGCTTGGGAGGAGACGAGCAGTACTTC
TRBJ2-3,-,few,14,TRBV11-2,CASSPGTSTDTQYF,TGTGCCAGCAGCCCGGGGACTAGCACAGATACGCAGTATTTT
TRBJ2-5,TRBD1,-,15,TRBV13,CASSKPGQGRETQYF,TGTGCCAGCAGCAAGCCGGGACAGGGCCGAGAGACCCAGTACTTC
TRBJ2-5,TRBD2,few,16,TRBV15,CATRRLSGGARETQYF,TGTGCCACCAGAAGGTTGAGCGGGGGGGCCCGCGAGACCCAGTACTTC
TRBJ2-7,-,few,12,TRBV7-2,CASSFPTYEQYF,TGTGCCAGCAGCTTCCCTACCTACGAGCAGTACTTC
TRBJ2-1,TRBD2,-,17,TRBV7-6,CASSRRLAGGGYNEQFF,TGTGCCAGCAGCCGACGACTAGCGGGGGGAGGCTACAATGAGCAGTTCTTC
TRBJ2-1,TRBD1,many,13,TRBV18,CASSPDRGNEQFF,TGTGCCAGCTCACCGGACAGGGGCAATGAGCAGTTCTTC
TRBJ2-1,-,few,14,TRBV5-1,CASGLGGGYNEQFF,TGCGCCAGCGGACTAGGGGGGGGATACAATGAGCAGTTCTTC
TRBJ1-4,TRBD1,-,15,TRBV2,CASSEDRGPKEKLFF,TGTGCCAGCAGTGAAGACAGGGGGCCGAAGGAAAAACTGTTTTTT
TRBJ2-5,-,few,14,TRBV18,CASSLGQSQETQYF,TGTGCCAGCTCACTAGGACAGAGCCAAGAGACCCAGTACTTC
TRBJ1-6,-,few,14,TRBV5-6,CASSNGGSREPLHF,TGTGCCAGCAGCAACGGTGGCAGTCGGGAACCCCTCCACTTT
TRBJ1-2,-,few,13,TRBV13,CASSLDRYYGYTF,TGTGCCAGCAGCTTAGACAGGTACTATGGCTACACCTTC
TRBJ2-3,TRBD1,few,15,TRBV4-2,CASSQGQGGVDTQYF,TGTGCCAGCAGCCAGGGACAGGGCGGGGTAGATACACAGTATTTT
TRBJ2-3,TRBD2,-,17,TRBV23-1,CASSLGRAGGSTDTQYF,TGCGCCAGCAGTCTTGGAAGAGCGGGGGGGAGCACAGATACGCAGTATTTT
TRBJ1-3,TRBD1,-,14,TRBV4-2,CASSQVGGANTIYF,TGTGCCAGCAGCCAAGTAGGGGGCGCAAACACCATATATTTT
TRBJ2-7,-,many,11,TRBV7-9,CASSLQDEQYF,TGTGCCAGCAGCCTACAGGACGAGCAGTACTTC
TRBJ2-5,TRBD1,-,15,TRBV2,CASSEIGTGQGTQYF,TGTGCCAGCAGTGAAATTGGGACAGGGCAGGGGACCCAGTACTTC
TRBJ1-5,-,few,15,TRBV25-1,CASSGLAGVDQPQHF,TGTGCCAGCAGCGGGCTGGCAGGGGTGGATCAGCCCCAGCATTTT
TRBJ2-1,TRBD2,-,13,TRBV9,CASSVGGGTEQFF,TGTGCCAGCAGCGTAGGGGGGGGAACTGAGCAGTTCTTC
TRBJ2-1,TRBD2,few,15,TRBV6-1,CASSEALRGGLVQFF,TGTGCCAGCAGTGAAGCGCTGCGGGGGGGCCTGGTGCAGTTCTTC
TRBJ1-1,TRBD1,few,13,TRBV11-2,CASSDRANTEAFF,TGTGCCAGCAGCGACAGGGCGAACACTGAAGCTTTCTTT
TRBJ2-7,-,few,16,TRBV7-2,CASSSVRAGTTYEQYF,TGTGCCAGCAGCTCCGTTAGGGCCGGGACAACTTACGAGCAGTACTTC
TRBJ1-2,TRBD1,-,16,TRBV27,CASGRTGGDRFYGYTF,TGTGCCAGCGGTCGGACAGGGGGCGACCGTTTCTATGGCTACACCTTC
TRBJ1-2,-,-,13,TRBV25-1,CASSIFTAYGYTF,TGTGCCAGCAGTATATTCACTGCCTATGGCTACACCTTC
TRBJ1-3,-,-,15,TRBV2,CASTLDSSSGNTIYF,TGTGCCAGCACCCTAGACAGTTCCTCTGGAAACACCATATATTTT
TRBJ1-2,TRBD1,-,16,TRBV25-1,CASSEPETGVGNGYTF,TGTGCCAGCAGTGAACCCGAGACAGGGGTCGGAAATGGCTACACCTTC
TRBJ2-5,TRBD1,-,13,TRBV5-1,CASSLGQGETQYF,TGCGCCAGCAGCTTGGGACAGGGTGAGACCCAGTACTTC
TRBJ2-5,-,-,14,TRBV28,CASSPPWGRETQYF,TGTGCCAGCAGTCCCCCCTGGGGGCGAGAGACCCAGTACTTC
TRBJ2-5,-,few,14,TRBV7-9,CASSLRLVQETQYF,TGTGCCAGCAGCTTACGACTAGTCCAGGAGACCCAGTACTTC
TRBJ1-6,-,-,13,TRBV29-1,CSVAAGANSPLHF,TGCAGCGTTGCAGCAGGGGCCAATTCACCCCTCCACTTT
TRBJ1-2,TRBD1,-,15,TRBV6-1,CASSEMATGGVGYTF,TGTGCCAGCAGTGAAATGGCGACAGGGGGCGTTGGCTACACCTTC
TRBJ1-1,TRBD1,few,15,TRBV9,CASSVTGDAGTEAFF,TGTGCCAGCAGCGTGACAGGGGATGCAGGCACTGAAGCTTTCTTT